This T cell receptor (beta chain) was recorded in a study of shared clonotypes between healthy human individuals. In the study overall: Used for every donor were three CD4 naive, three CD4 memory, two CD8 naive and one CD8 memory plate.

Germline CDR1 is KGHSH and CDR2 is LQKENI. The CDR3 is made up of 16 amino acids. With V trimmed by 1 base and J by 1 base, 1 base remained unmatched. The assay was immunoSEQ multiplex PCR, and TCRdb's table has in-frame clones only and misses some. Seen here are around 370,000 clones, just over 95% observed once, and the top ten hold approximately 0.32%. Adults of Caucasian background living in Nashville, Tennessee made up all donors. Combining CD45RO+ cells with CCR7-negative CD45RA+ TemRA cells gave CD8 memory. The V and J genes are TRBV18 and TRBJ2-7, with TRBD2 matching over 13 bases. What was sequenced was memory CD8+ T cells sorted from blood. As for subset: CD45RO+ cells pooled with CCR7-negative TemRA cells. The origin of this receptor is a man aged 30 to 39 in good health. CDR3 sequence (DNA): TGTGCCAGCTCACCACGACTAGCGGGAGGTTCCTACGAGCAGTACTTC. Translated, it gives CASSPRLAGGSYEQYF.